The following is a T cell receptor beta chain sequence with its context. What it recognizes is unknown. Profiling relied on immunoSEQ multiplex PCR, and the TCRdb table lists in-frame clones only, not all of them. The sample consists of more than 85,000 clones, around 90% of them appearing once. This specimen comes from a study of siplizumab effects on memory and regulatory T cells. Whole-study findings and limits: Naive T cells apparently outstripped memory cells in diversity and seemed major alloresponse contributors. No functional test confirmed suppression by proliferating siplizumab-culture Tregs. Unstimulated subsets were the mapping target of only a minor fraction of alloreactive clones. With siplizumab, mappable alloreactive CD4+ clones averaged 68.8% Treg-derived, versus less than 35% in controls.

The CDR3 has 14 residues. Germline values: CDR1 SGHNT, CDR2 YENEEA. The trim removed 5 bases at V and 8 bases at J, leaving 7 bases unmatched. V is TRBV11-3 and J is TRBJ2-4; 9 bases fit TRBD2. This receptor was obtained from a human donor in good health. The sample consisted of CD4+ T cells sorted from blood. CDR3 amino acids: CASSDHSGSDIQYF. The CDR3 bases are TGTGCCAGCAGCGACCATAGCGGGAGTGACATTCAGTACTTC.